The 20 T cell receptor beta chains reported below all come from one sample, sequenced in a study of cytomegalovirus exposure and HLA in healthy donors. PCR primers comprised 60 Vbeta and 13 Jbeta primers. TCRdb's copy holds only in-frame clones and misses some; the assay was immunoSEQ multiplex PCR. The listing records about 200,000 clones. The material sequenced was PBMCs. These receptors all come from a girl aged 2 to 10 in good health and CMV-seropositive.

The rearrangement links TRBV15 to TRBJ2-5; TRBD2 agrees at 7 bases. Trimming cost V 2 bases and J 5 bases; bases outside gene matches: 2. This CDR3 region has 13 residues. The germline gives CDR1 LNHNV, CDR2 YYDKDF (reference sequence). The CDR3 DNA reads as TGTGCCACCAGCAGACAGGGAGGGGAGACCCAGTACTTC. Translation gives CATSRQGGETQYF.

The V call is TRBV6-5, the J call TRBJ2-5; D is unclear. The CDR3 contains 13 residues. Germline lookup yields CDR1 MNHEY and CDR2 SVGAGI. Deletions cut 5 bases from V and 5 bases from J, with 12 bases between. CDR3 DNA: TGTGCCAGCAGTGCCCCGTACGAGGAGACCCAGTACTTC. It encodes CASSAPYEETQYF.

The V and J genes are TRBV10-3 and TRBJ2-5; TRBD1 matches at 8 bases. With V trimmed by 3 bases and J by 5 bases, 5 bases remained unmatched. CDR1 and CDR2 from the germline V gene are ENHRY and SYGVKD. CDR3 length equals 14 residues. This chain's CDR3 is CAISDTGQGETQYF. The CDR3 region has the DNA TGTGCCATCAGTGACACAGGACAGGGCGAGACCCAGTACTTC.

V is TRBV30 and J is TRBJ1-4; D possibly corresponds to TRBD1 (6 bases). The CDR3 contains 13 residues. The V end lost 3 bases, the J end lost 8 bases, and 13 bases lay between the germline ends. Germline CDR1 and CDR2: GTSNPN and SVGIG (reference sequence). CDR3 coding DNA: TGTGCCTGGAGAGGGGGATGGCGAGAAAAACTGTTTTTT. Protein: CAWRGGWREKLFF.

V gene TRBV4-2 combines with J gene TRBJ2-2, with 10 bases aligning to TRBD1. The V gene end was trimmed by 0 bases and the J gene end by 3 bases; junction bases not matched to a gene: 25. The germline V gene has CDR1 LGHNA and CDR2 YNFKEQ. CDR3 length: 24 residues. As DNA, the CDR3 is TGTGCCAGCAGCCAAGATTTCGTCGCCGGGCGTCCTCCTGGACAGGGGGAAGACACCGGGGAGCTGTTTTTT. Residues: CASSQDFVAGRPPGQGEDTGELFF.

This chain links TRBV11-2 with TRBJ2-2, with D tentatively TRBD1 (6 bases). Germline-derived CDR1 and CDR2 are SGHAT and FQNNGV. The CDR3 is 15 residues long. Trimming removed 5 bases at V and 5 bases at J, with 15 bases between. CDR3 nucleotide sequence: TGTGCCAGCAGCGTACAGGGTCCGGGGACCGGGGAGCTGTTTTTT. It encodes CASSVQGPGTGELFF. The full variable domain, its missing parts supplied by reference TRBV11-2 and TRBJ2-2, is EAGVAQSPRYKIIEKRQSVAFWCNPISGHATLYWYQQILGQGPKLLIQFQNNGVVDDSQLPKDRFSAERLKGVDSTLKIQPAKLEDSAVYLCASSVQGPGTGELFFGEGSRLTVL.

The chain combines TRBV6-5 with TRBJ1-1; D gene ambiguous. The germline V gene has CDR1 MNHEY and CDR2 SVGAGI. This CDR3 region has 11 residues. Trimming stripped 2 bases from V and 8 bases from J, with 6 bases between. CDR3 DNA: TGTGCCAGCAGTTACGTCGGGGAAGCTTTCTTT. Its protein product is CASSYVGEAFF.

The chain carries TRBV29-1 and TRBJ1-1; D gene ambiguous. Looked up from germline, CDR1 is SQVTM and CDR2 is ANQGSEA. V shed 5 bases and J shed 8 bases, with 9 bases lying between them. The length of the CDR3 is 10 residues. CDR3: CSVIGREAFF. In DNA, the CDR3 is TGCAGCGTTATCGGGAGGGAAGCTTTCTTT.

The chain recombines TRBV11-2 with TRBJ2-1; tentative D call: TRBD1 (5 bases). CDR1 SGHAT and CDR2 FQNNGV come from the germline V gene. The CDR3 runs to 15 residues. The V end lost 1 base, the J end lost 2 bases, and 9 bases lay between the germline ends. The CDR3 DNA follows: TGTGCCAGCAGCTTAGGGACAACACCCTACAATGAGCAGTTCTTC. Translated: CASSLGTTPYNEQFF.

The V and J genes are TRBV4-1 and TRBJ2-3, with 7 nucleotides matching TRBD2. Per germline, CDR1 MGHRA and CDR2 YSYEKL. The CDR3 is 16 residues long. Trimming removed 10 bases from V and 0 bases from J; junction bases left unmatched: 13. CDR3 in DNA: TGCGCCACCCGAGAACTAGCGTTCCCTAGCACAGATACGCAGTATTTT. It translates to CATRELAFPSTDTQYF.

The genes are TRBV27 and TRBJ1-1; no firm D call. This CDR3 is 15 amino acids long. V was trimmed by 4 bases and J by 1 base, leaving 13 bases between them. Per the germline V gene, CDR1 is MNHEY and CDR2 is SMNVEV (reference sequence). CDR3 amino acids: CASSYQGSGNTEAFF. CDR3 nucleotides: TGTGCCAGCAGTTATCAAGGGAGTGGGAACACTGAAGCTTTCTTT.

The genes are TRBV5-1 and TRBJ2-4; D is perhaps TRBD1 (5 bases). CDR3 size: 14 residues. V lost 4 bases, J lost 8 bases, and 16 bases lay in between. Germline lookup yields CDR1 SGHRS and CDR2 YFSETQ. This chain's CDR3 is CASSTGVRLDIQYF. The CDR3 DNA sequence: TGCGCCAGCAGCACAGGTGTGAGGCTCGACATTCAGTACTTC.

The V and J genes are TRBV4-2 and TRBJ2-1; 9 positions match TRBD2. V shed 3 bases, J shed 10 bases, and the junction held 13 bases outside the gene matches. Looked up from germline, CDR1 is LGHNA and CDR2 is YNFKEQ. This CDR3 contains 16 residues. CDR3 sequence (DNA): TGTGCCAGCAGCCAGGTGGGTAGCGGGAGCCTCCGGGAGCAGTTCTTC. It translates to CASSQVGSGSLREQFF.

The V and J genes are TRBV18 and TRBJ1-1, with D hard to call. The ends were cut back, 4 bases at V and 7 bases at J, with 10 bases in the middle. Germline CDR1 and CDR2: KGHSH and LQKENI. The CDR3 contains 12 residues. Here the CDR3 DNA reads TGTGCCAGCTCACAAATTACAGATGAAGCTTTCTTT. This encodes CASSQITDEAFF.

The chain couples TRBV21-1 to TRBJ2-7; the D call TRBD2 from the table was never checked on the DNA. TRBV21-1 is classified as a pseudogene. This CDR3 comprises 14 residues. CDR3 sequence (DNA): TGTGCCAGCAGCTCCCCGGGACTGAGCTACGAGCAGTACTTC. Amino acids: CASSSPGLSYEQYF.

The chain couples TRBV2 to TRBJ1-3; TRBD1 matches 8 bases. This CDR3 has 12 residues. The germline CDR1 and CDR2 sequences are SNHLY and FYNNEI. The ends lost 6 bases at V and 8 bases at J; junction bases unmatched: 3. DNA of the CDR3: TGTGCCAGCAGGGACAGGGTGGACACCATATATTTT. Its protein product is CASRDRVDTIYF.

V gene TRBV5-1 combines with J gene TRBJ2-1; 13 bases line up with TRBD2. V lost 8 bases, J lost 7 bases, and 6 bases stayed unmatched. Germline V gene data show CDR1 as SGHRS and CDR2 as YFSETQ. The CDR3 consists of 14 residues. CDR3 nucleotide sequence: TGCGCCAGTCAAGGACTAGCGGGAGTAAATGAGCAGTTCTTC. Translating gives CASQGLAGVNEQFF.

The CDR3 here is CASSPETSGRLGGSYEQYF. Here the CDR3 DNA reads TGTGCCAGCAGTCCCGAGACTAGCGGGAGGCTAGGCGGCTCTTACGAGCAGTACTTC. The chain links TRBV27 to TRBJ2-7, with 13 bases lining up with TRBD2. The germline CDR1 and CDR2 sequences are MNHEY and SMNVEV (reference sequence). CDR3 length: 19 amino acids. The V gene end was trimmed by 5 bases and the J gene end by 4 bases; junction bases not matched to a gene: 17.

The chain uses TRBV28 and TRBJ2-1; the match to TRBD2 covers 8 bases. J was trimmed by 9 bases and V by 8 bases; bases with no gene match: 6. The germline CDR1 and CDR2 sequences are MDHEN and SYDVKM. CDR3 length equals 12 residues. DNA for the CDR3: TGTGCCAGCGGGTCGGGGGGGGTTGAGCAGTTCTTC. It specifies CASGSGGVEQFF.

The chain couples TRBV9 to TRBJ2-1; TRBD1 might be the D (6 bases). The CDR3 loop spans 15 amino acids. Per germline, CDR1 SGDLS and CDR2 YYNGEE. The V end was cut by 4 bases, the J end by 4 bases, with 15 bases between. In DNA form, the CDR3 reads TGTGCCAGCAGCCCCGCCAGGGGCCCATACAATGAGCAGTTCTTC. Its protein product is CASSPARGPYNEQFF. The whole variable domain, filled in from reference TRBV9 and TRBJ2-1, reads DSGVTQTPKHLITATGQRVTLRCSPRSGDLSVYWYQQSLDQGLQFLIQYYNGEERAKGNILERFSAQQFPDLHSELNLSSLELGDSALYFCASSPARGPYNEQFFGPGTRLTVL.